This is a list of T cell receptor beta chains from one sample in a study of blood T cells in healthy people across ages. Each CDR3 protein is one row after TCRdb ran MiXCR on the 5' RACE reads. The data hold about 1.8 million distinct CDR3 sequences, with about 50% observed a single time. The sample comprised blood. The receptors originated from a woman between 35 and 50 years old in good health. CDR3s include the opening cysteine and the closing phenylalanine or tryptophan. The D gene is left open where the match is weak. Clone size is shown for a subset of rows, as once, few, many or a class of expanded clone.

d_call: NA; v_call: TRBV7-2; j_call: TRBJ2-5; clone_size: once; cdr3_nt: TGTGCCAGCAGCTTAGCTTTCCTAGGAGAGACCCAGTACTTC; cdr3_aa: CASSLAFLGETQYF
d_call: NA; v_call: TRBV4-1; j_call: TRBJ2-2; clone_size: NA; cdr3_nt: TGCGCCAGCAGCCAAGCCCACCAGGGGGGACCCCCCGTGGAGCTGTTTTTT; cdr3_aa: CASSQAHQGGPPVELFF
d_call: TRBD2; v_call: TRBV28; j_call: TRBJ2-7; clone_size: few; cdr3_nt: TGTGCCAGCAGTCTGGGGGGGACCCTATCTTCTCGCCAGTACTTC; cdr3_aa: CASSLGGTLSSRQYF
d_call: NA; v_call: TRBV12-3/TRBV12-4; j_call: TRBJ2-7; clone_size: few; cdr3_nt: TGTGCCAGCAGTTTACACGGGGACGAGCAGTACTTC; cdr3_aa: CASSLHGDEQYF
d_call: NA; v_call: TRBV20-1; j_call: TRBJ2-1; clone_size: few; cdr3_nt: TGCAGTGCTAGGTGGGGCGGCCAGTACAATGAGCAGTTCTTC; cdr3_aa: CSARWGGQYNEQFF
d_call: NA; v_call: TRBV7-8; j_call: TRBJ1-1; clone_size: NA; cdr3_nt: TGTGCCAGCAGCTTATCGGACTACTCCAACACTGAAGCTTTCTTT; cdr3_aa: CASSLSDYSNTEAFF
d_call: NA; v_call: TRBV10-3; j_call: TRBJ2-7; clone_size: few; cdr3_nt: TGTGCCATCAGTGAGAGACAGGGACTTTCCCACGAGCAGTACTTC; cdr3_aa: CAISERQGLSHEQYF
d_call: NA; v_call: TRBV7-2; j_call: TRBJ1-2; clone_size: once; cdr3_nt: TGTGCCAACAGCTTAGGAAGGGGCGGTAACTATGGCTACACCTTC; cdr3_aa: CANSLGRGGNYGYTF
d_call: TRBD1; v_call: TRBV20-1; j_call: TRBJ2-3; clone_size: once; cdr3_nt: TGCAGTGCCCGCGACGGACAGGGGAGGGGAGATACGCAGTATTTT; cdr3_aa: CSARDGQGRGDTQYF
d_call: NA; v_call: TRBV14; j_call: TRBJ2-1; clone_size: NA; cdr3_nt: TGTGCCAGCAGCCAAGACCAAGGGCCCCTCCTCTACAATGAGCAGTTCTTC; cdr3_aa: CASSQDQGPLLYNEQFF
d_call: TRBD1; v_call: TRBV20-1; j_call: TRBJ1-6; clone_size: NA; cdr3_nt: TGCAGTGCTCTGGGACAGGGGATATATAATTCACCCCTCCACTTT; cdr3_aa: CSALGQGIYNSPLHF
d_call: NA; v_call: TRBV3-1; j_call: TRBJ2-5; clone_size: NA; cdr3_nt: TGTGCCAGCAGCCAAGAAGCGTGGGACCCCAGGAGCCAGACCCAGTACTTC; cdr3_aa: CASSQEAWDPRSQTQYF
d_call: TRBD2; v_call: TRBV7-7; j_call: TRBJ2-1; clone_size: many; cdr3_nt: TGTGCTAGCAGCCAATCAGCGGGGGGGTCGTTCGGAGTCAATGAGCAGTTCTTC; cdr3_aa: CASSQSAGGSFGVNEQFF
d_call: NA; v_call: TRBV7-4; j_call: TRBJ2-7; clone_size: NA; cdr3_nt: TGTGCCAGCAGCTGGGAGGGGACAGCCTACGAGCAGTACTTC; cdr3_aa: CASSWEGTAYEQYF
d_call: NA; v_call: TRBV25-1; j_call: TRBJ2-5; clone_size: few; cdr3_nt: TGTGCCAGCAGAGGCCCCCTAGTCCAAGAGACCCAGTACTTC; cdr3_aa: CASRGPLVQETQYF
d_call: NA; v_call: TRBV20-1; j_call: TRBJ2-7; clone_size: NA; cdr3_nt: TGCAGTGCCGTAAGGGGTTCCTACGAGCAGTACTTC; cdr3_aa: CSAVRGSYEQYF
d_call: NA; v_call: TRBV5-5; j_call: TRBJ2-3; clone_size: NA; cdr3_nt: TGTGCCAGCAGCTCGGTGGGTCAAAAAAAGACAGATACGCAGTATTTT; cdr3_aa: CASSSVGQKKTDTQYF
d_call: NA; v_call: TRBV20-1; j_call: TRBJ2-3; clone_size: NA; cdr3_nt: TGCAGTGCCAGAGATCCAGTGTGGGCAGATACGCAGTATTTT; cdr3_aa: CSARDPVWADTQYF
d_call: NA; v_call: TRBV7-9; j_call: TRBJ1-6; clone_size: NA; cdr3_nt: TGTGCCAGCAGCAAAGGTGGGGATTCACCCCTCCACTTT; cdr3_aa: CASSKGGDSPLHF
d_call: TRBD2; v_call: TRBV5-1; j_call: TRBJ2-7; clone_size: NA; cdr3_nt: TGCGCCAGCAGCCGGGCTAGCGGGGGGACCTACGAGCAGTACTTC; cdr3_aa: CASSRASGGTYEQYF
d_call: NA; v_call: TRBV10-3; j_call: TRBJ2-1; clone_size: few; cdr3_nt: TGTGCCATCAGTGAGCCCGGGACGGCGAGGAATGAGCAGTTCTTC; cdr3_aa: CAISEPGTARNEQFF
d_call: TRBD1; v_call: TRBV7-2; j_call: TRBJ1-6; clone_size: NA; cdr3_nt: TGTGCCAGCAGCTACTTCAGGGGGCCAAATTCACCCCTCCACTTT; cdr3_aa: CASSYFRGPNSPLHF
d_call: TRBD2; v_call: TRBV5-5; j_call: TRBJ2-1; clone_size: NA; cdr3_nt: TGTGCCAGCAGCTTGGAGGGAGGGTCGAATGAGCAGTTCTTC; cdr3_aa: CASSLEGGSNEQFF
d_call: TRBD2; v_call: TRBV6-5; j_call: TRBJ2-5; clone_size: few; cdr3_nt: TGTGCCAGCAGTAAGCGGGGGGGTATAGAGACCCAGTACTTC; cdr3_aa: CASSKRGGIETQYF
d_call: NA; v_call: TRBV5-1; j_call: TRBJ2-3; clone_size: few; cdr3_nt: TGCGCCAGCAGCTTGCGTACACAGGGAGTCACAGATACGCAGTATTTT; cdr3_aa: CASSLRTQGVTDTQYF
d_call: NA; v_call: TRBV12-3/TRBV12-4; j_call: TRBJ1-5; clone_size: NA; cdr3_nt: TGTGCCAGCAGGGGGCTTGGTAGAGCAGGCAATCAGCCCCAGCATTTT; cdr3_aa: CASRGLGRAGNQPQHF
d_call: NA; v_call: TRBV5-4; j_call: TRBJ2-1; clone_size: NA; cdr3_nt: TGTGCCAGCAGCTTGGCAGGGGAGGGAGTCCACAATGAGCAGTTCTTC; cdr3_aa: CASSLAGEGVHNEQFF
d_call: NA; v_call: TRBV3-1; j_call: TRBJ2-1; clone_size: NA; cdr3_nt: TGTGCCAGCAGCCAAGATGGAACTAGCCGGAATGAGCAGTTCTTC; cdr3_aa: CASSQDGTSRNEQFF
d_call: NA; v_call: TRBV10-3; j_call: TRBJ2-5; clone_size: once; cdr3_nt: TGTGCCATCAGTGTCGGCAATGAGCAGTACTTC; cdr3_aa: CAISVGNEQYF
d_call: NA; v_call: TRBV13; j_call: TRBJ1-2; clone_size: once; cdr3_nt: TGTGCCAGCAGCTCAAATGACAGGTACTATGGCTACACCTTC; cdr3_aa: CASSSNDRYYGYTF
d_call: NA; v_call: TRBV11-1; j_call: TRBJ1-2; clone_size: NA; cdr3_nt: TGTGCCAGCAGCCTCCCGACAGTCCCGGGCTACACCTTC; cdr3_aa: CASSLPTVPGYTF
d_call: TRBD1; v_call: TRBV20-1; j_call: TRBJ1-6; clone_size: NA; cdr3_nt: TGCAGTGCTTCCGGGACAGGGGTTTCACCCCTCCACTTT; cdr3_aa: CSASGTGVSPLHF
d_call: TRBD2; v_call: TRBV6-2/TRBV6-3; j_call: TRBJ2-1; clone_size: few; cdr3_nt: TGTGCCAGCAGTTACGGGTCGACGGGGGGTGAGCAGTTCTTC; cdr3_aa: CASSYGSTGGEQFF
d_call: NA; v_call: TRBV29-1; j_call: TRBJ1-5; clone_size: NA; cdr3_nt: TGCAGCTACAGCAGAGGGGACAATCAGCCCCAGCATTTT; cdr3_aa: CSYSRGDNQPQHF